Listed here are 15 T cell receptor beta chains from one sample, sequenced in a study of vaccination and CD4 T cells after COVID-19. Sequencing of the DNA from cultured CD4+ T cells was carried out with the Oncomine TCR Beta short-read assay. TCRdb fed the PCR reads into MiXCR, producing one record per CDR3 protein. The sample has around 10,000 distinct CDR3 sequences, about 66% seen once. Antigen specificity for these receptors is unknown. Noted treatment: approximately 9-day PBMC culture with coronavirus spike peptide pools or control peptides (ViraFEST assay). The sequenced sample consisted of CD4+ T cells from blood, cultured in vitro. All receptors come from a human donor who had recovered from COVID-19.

CDR3 region: CASRRTGTGGNQPQHF. In DNA form, the CDR3 reads TGTGCCAGCAGACGGACAGGGACAGGGGGCAATCAGCCCCAGCATTTT. V and J are TRBV28 and TRBJ1-5, with 10 nucleotides matching TRBD1. The V gene end was trimmed by 6 bases and the J gene end by 2 bases; junction bases not matched to a gene: 7. This CDR3 region has 16 residues. Germline V gives CDR1 MDHEN, CDR2 SYDVKM.

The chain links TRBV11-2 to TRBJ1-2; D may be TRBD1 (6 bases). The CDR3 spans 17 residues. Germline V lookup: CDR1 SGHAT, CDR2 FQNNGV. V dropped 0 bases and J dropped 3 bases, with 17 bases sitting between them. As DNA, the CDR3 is TGTGCCAGCAGCTTAGATTTCCGACAGGTTGATCACTATGGCTACACCTTC. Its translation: CASSLDFRQVDHYGYTF.

DNA of the CDR3: TGCGCCAGCAGCTCGTCCGGGGGGAACACTGAAGCTTTCTTT. Residues: CASSSSGGNTEAFF. The chain links TRBV5-1 to TRBJ1-1, with D perhaps TRBD1 (5 bases). Germline-derived CDR1 and CDR2 are SGHRS and YFSETQ. The CDR3 covers 14 residues. Trimming took 3 bases from V and 1 from J, leaving 10 bases between them.

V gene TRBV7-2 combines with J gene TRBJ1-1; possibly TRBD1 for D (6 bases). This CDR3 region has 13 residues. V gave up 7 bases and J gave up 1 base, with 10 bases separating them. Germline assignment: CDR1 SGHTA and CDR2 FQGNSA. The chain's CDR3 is CASKARGNTEAFF. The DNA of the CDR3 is TGTGCCAGCAAAGCCAGGGGGAACACTGAAGCTTTCTTT.

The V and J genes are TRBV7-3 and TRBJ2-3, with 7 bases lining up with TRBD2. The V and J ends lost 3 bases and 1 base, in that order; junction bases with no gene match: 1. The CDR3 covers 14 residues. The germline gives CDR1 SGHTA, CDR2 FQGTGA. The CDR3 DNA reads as TGTGCCAGCAGCTTGAGCGGGGGCACAGATACGCAGTATTTT. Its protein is CASSLSGGTDTQYF.

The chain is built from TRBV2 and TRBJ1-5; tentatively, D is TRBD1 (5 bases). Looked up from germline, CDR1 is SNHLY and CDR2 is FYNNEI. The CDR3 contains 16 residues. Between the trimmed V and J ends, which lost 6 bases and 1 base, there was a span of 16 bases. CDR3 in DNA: TGTGCCAGCAGCGTCAGCGGACAAGGAAGCAATCAGCCCCAGCATTTT. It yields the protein CASSVSGQGSNQPQHF. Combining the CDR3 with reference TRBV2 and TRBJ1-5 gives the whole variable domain EPEVTQTPSHQVTQMGQEVILRCVPISNHLYFYWYRQILGQKVEFLVSFYNNEISEKSEIFDDQFSVERPDGSNFTLKIRSTKLEDSAMYFCASSVSGQGSNQPQHFGDGTRLSIL.

CDR3 loop: CSASQGPVTF. CDR3 coding DNA: TGCAGTGCTAGTCAGGGACCGGTGACCTTC. This chain joins TRBV20-1 and TRBJ1-2; D possibly corresponds to TRBD1 (5 bases). The V end was cut by 3 bases, the J end by 14 bases, with 13 bases between. CDR1 DFQATT and CDR2 SNEGSKA come from the germline V gene (reference sequence). The CDR3 has 10 amino acids.

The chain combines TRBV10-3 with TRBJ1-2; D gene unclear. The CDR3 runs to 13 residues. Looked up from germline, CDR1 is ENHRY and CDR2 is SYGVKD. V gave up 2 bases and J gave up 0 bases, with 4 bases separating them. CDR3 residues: CAISEESNYGYTF. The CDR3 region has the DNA TGTGCCATCAGTGAGGAATCTAACTATGGCTACACCTTC.

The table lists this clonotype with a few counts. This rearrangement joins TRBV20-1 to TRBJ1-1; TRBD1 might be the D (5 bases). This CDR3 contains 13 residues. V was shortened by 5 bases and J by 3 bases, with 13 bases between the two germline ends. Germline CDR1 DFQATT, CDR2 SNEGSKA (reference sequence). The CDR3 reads CSARNRMHTEAFF. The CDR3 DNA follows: TGCAGTGCTCGTAACAGGATGCACACTGAAGCTTTCTTT.

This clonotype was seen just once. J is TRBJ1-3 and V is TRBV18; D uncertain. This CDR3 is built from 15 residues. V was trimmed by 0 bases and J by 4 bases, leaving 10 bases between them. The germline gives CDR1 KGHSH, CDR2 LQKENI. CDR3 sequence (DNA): TGTGCCAGCTCACCACCGGCCGGAGGGGGAAACACCATATATTTT. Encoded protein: CASSPPAGGGNTIYF.

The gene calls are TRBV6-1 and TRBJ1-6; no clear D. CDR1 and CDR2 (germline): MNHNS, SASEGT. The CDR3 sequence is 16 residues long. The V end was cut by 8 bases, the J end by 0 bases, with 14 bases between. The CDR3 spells CASGGRSRSYNSPLHF. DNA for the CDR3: TGTGCCAGCGGCGGCAGGTCGCGCTCCTATAATTCACCCCTCCACTTT.

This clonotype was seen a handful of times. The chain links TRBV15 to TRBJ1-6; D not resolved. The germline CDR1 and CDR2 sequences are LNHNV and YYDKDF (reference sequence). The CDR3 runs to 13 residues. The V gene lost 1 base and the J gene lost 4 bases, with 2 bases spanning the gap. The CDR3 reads CATSRGYNSPLHF. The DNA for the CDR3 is TGTGCCACCAGCAGAGGGTATAATTCACCCCTCCACTTT.

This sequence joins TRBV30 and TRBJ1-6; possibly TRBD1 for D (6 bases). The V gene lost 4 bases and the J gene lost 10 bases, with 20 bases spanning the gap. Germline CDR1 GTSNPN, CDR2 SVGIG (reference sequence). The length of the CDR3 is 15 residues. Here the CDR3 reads CAWTQGQGKSSPLHF. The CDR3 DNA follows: TGTGCCTGGACCCAGGGGCAGGGGAAATCCTCACCCCTCCACTTT.

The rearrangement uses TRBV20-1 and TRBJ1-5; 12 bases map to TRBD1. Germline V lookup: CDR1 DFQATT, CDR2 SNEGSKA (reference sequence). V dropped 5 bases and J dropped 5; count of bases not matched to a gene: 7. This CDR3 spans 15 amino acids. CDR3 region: CSAHPGQGADQPQHF. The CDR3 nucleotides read TGCAGTGCTCATCCGGGACAGGGGGCCGATCAGCCCCAGCATTTT.

DNA for the CDR3: TGTGCCTGGAGTCCTGATCGCTACGAGCAGTACTTC. This translates into CAWSPDRYEQYF. The chain combines TRBV30 with TRBJ2-7; D uncertain. The germline V gene encodes CDR1 GTSNPN and CDR2 SVGIG (reference sequence). The ends were cut back, 2 bases at V and 3 bases at J, with 8 bases in the middle. This CDR3 is 12 amino acids long.